Below are 19 T cell receptor beta chains sequenced from a single sample in a study of T cell responses to AZD1222 COVID-19 vaccine. Profiling relied on immunoSEQ multiplex PCR, and the TCRdb table lists in-frame clones only, not all of them. The table shows 85,000 to 110,000 clones, with over 75% occurring only once. Sample: peripheral blood, taken on day 0 of AZD1222 vaccination. The origin of the receptors is an adult in good health.

Regarding this clone: This could be a read error, since a much larger clone is one nucleotide away. The chain links TRBV11-2 to TRBJ2-5, with TRBD2 identical over 7 bases. The ends lost 4 bases at V and 5 bases at J; junction bases unmatched: 7. Germline loops: CDR1 SGHAT, CDR2 FQNNGV. The CDR3 covers 14 residues. The CDR3 nucleotides are TGTGCCAGCAGCTCATGGGAGGGCGGGGAGACCCAGTACTTC. Protein product: CASSSWEGGETQYF.

Points on this clone: The junction differs from germline at one of its ends, possibly a read error. The rearrangement uses TRBV7-7 and TRBJ1-3, with D possibly TRBD1 on 5 matching bases. The V gene's germline CDR1 is SSHAT and CDR2 FNYEAQ (reference sequence). This CDR3 comprises 14 residues. The CDR3 reads CASSSGNSGNTIYF. The CDR3 DNA sequence: TGTGCTAGCAGCTCAGGGAACTCTGGAAACACCATATATTTT.

The chain carries TRBV18 and TRBJ1-2; 10 bases are shared with TRBD1. Germline values: CDR1 KGHSH, CDR2 LQKENI. The CDR3 has 15 amino acids. Trimming took 3 bases from V and 8 from J; bases not matched to a gene: 9. DNA of the CDR3: TGTGCCAGCTCACCTTACGACAGGGGGCTCAGAGGCTACACCTTC. As protein: CASSPYDRGLRGYTF.

CDR3 loop: CASGRGWTNYGYTF. Here the CDR3 DNA reads TGTGCCAGCGGTAGGGGCTGGACTAACTATGGCTACACCTTC. The genes are TRBV6-5 and TRBJ1-2, with a tentative D call TRBD1 (5 bases). CDR1 and CDR2 (germline): MNHEY, SVGAGI. Trimming cost V 8 bases and J 0 bases, with 13 bases left between them. CDR3 length: 14 residues.

The chain carries TRBV7-9 and TRBJ2-1; 9 bases map to TRBD2. This CDR3 has 16 residues. Germline V lookup: CDR1 SEHNR, CDR2 FQNEAQ (reference sequence). V shed 4 bases, J shed 1 base, and the junction held 5 bases outside the gene matches. This chain's CDR3 is CASSSLAGASYNEQFF. The CDR3 DNA is TGTGCCAGCAGCTCCTTAGCGGGAGCGTCCTACAATGAGCAGTTCTTC.

V gene TRBV14 combines with J gene TRBJ2-7, with 9 bases matching TRBD1. The J segment lost 3 bases and the V segment lost 0 bases, leaving 6 bases of the junction unmatched. CDR1 and CDR2 from the germline V gene are SGHDN and FVKESK. The CDR3 covers 16 residues. The CDR3 region is CASSQDLWTGVYEQYF. DNA of the CDR3: TGTGCCAGCAGCCAAGATCTTTGGACAGGGGTCTACGAGCAGTACTTC.

This clone was counted once. The chain links TRBV27 to TRBJ1-1, with a tentative D call TRBD1 (6 bases). The CDR3 loop spans 12 amino acids. The V gene's germline CDR1 is MNHEY and CDR2 SMNVEV (reference sequence). Deletions cut 1 base from V and 11 bases from J, with 11 bases between. This chain's CDR3 is CASSLLAGVAFF. CDR3 coding DNA: TGTGCCAGCAGTTTATTGGCAGGGGTGGCTTTCTTT.

This chain connects TRBV2 to TRBJ2-1; weak D call: TRBD1 (7 bases). Germline CDR1 and CDR2: SNHLY and FYNNEI. Trimming shortened V by 8 bases and J by 4 bases, and 15 bases separated the two germline ends. CDR3 size: 14 residues. The DNA of the CDR3 is TGTGCCAGCGCACAGGGGAGGCCTTACAATGAGCAGTTCTTC. This translates into CASAQGRPYNEQFF.

This clone was seen only a few times. This chain connects TRBV7-9 to TRBJ1-5, with D unresolved. V was pared by 5 bases and J by 4 bases, with 12 bases between. CDR1 and CDR2 from the germline V gene are SEHNR and FQNEAQ (reference sequence). The CDR3 loop spans 14 amino acids. CDR3 DNA sequence: TGTGCCAGCAGCGCCGGTAGCAGTAATCAGCCCCAGCATTTT. Its translation: CASSAGSSNQPQHF.

The chain couples TRBV28 to TRBJ1-2; 7 bases match TRBD1. Unmatched junction bases numbered 8, after V lost 3 bases and J lost 7 bases. The germline gives CDR1 MDHEN, CDR2 SYDVKM. The CDR3 has 14 amino acids. CDR3 sequence: CASSLGQGVSGYTF. The CDR3 nucleotides are TGTGCCAGCAGTTTGGGCCAGGGGGTGTCTGGCTACACCTTC.

The chain carries TRBV7-2 and TRBJ1-1; D unclear. The CDR3 spans 13 residues. Germline V lookup: CDR1 SGHTA, CDR2 FQGNSA. Trimming stripped 3 bases from V and 5 bases from J, with 10 bases between. The CDR3 sequence: CASSFSGVTEAFF. CDR3 nucleotides: TGTGCCAGCAGCTTCTCCGGGGTTACTGAAGCTTTCTTT.

The V call is TRBV6-4, the J call TRBJ1-3; 7 nucleotides align to TRBD1. CDR1 is MRHNA, CDR2 SNTAGT, per germline. With 6 bases clipped from V and 3 bases from J, the junction kept 8 bases outside the gene matches. CDR3 size: 15 residues. CDR3 bases: TGTGCCAGCAGGGCAGGGGGTACGTATGGAAACACCATATATTTT. Translating it yields CASRAGGTYGNTIYF.

The chain joins TRBV11-2 to TRBJ2-2, with D possibly matching TRBD2 (5 bases). This CDR3 region has 15 residues. The V gene lost 5 bases and the J gene lost 0 bases, with 10 bases spanning the gap. Germline CDR1 SGHAT, CDR2 FQNNGV. CDR3 DNA: TGTGCCAGCAGCCCACAAGCGGCGAACACCGGGGAGCTGTTTTTT. Its protein is CASSPQAANTGELFF.

The sample holds one count of this clone. The rearrangement uses TRBV6-1 and TRBJ2-2; D might be TRBD1 (6 bases). This CDR3 has 15 residues. The V gene lost 1 base and the J gene lost 1 base, with 7 bases spanning the gap. The germline V gene encodes CDR1 MNHNS and CDR2 SASEGT. This CDR3 reads CASSEGQENTGELFF. CDR3 sequence (DNA): TGTGCCAGCAGTGAAGGACAGGAGAACACCGGGGAGCTGTTTTTT.

The chain is built from TRBV9 and TRBJ1-3; 7 nucleotides agree with TRBD1. V shed 3 bases, J shed 2 bases, and the junction held 2 bases outside the gene matches. Per the germline V gene, CDR1 is SGDLS and CDR2 is YYNGEE. This CDR3 contains 14 residues. CDR3: CASSGTGAGNTIYF. CDR3 coding DNA: TGTGCCAGCAGCGGTACAGGGGCTGGAAACACCATATATTTT. Full variable domain (missing parts from reference TRBV9 and TRBJ1-3): DSGVTQTPKHLITATGQRVTLRCSPRSGDLSVYWYQQSLDQGLQFLIQYYNGEERAKGNILERFSAQQFPDLHSELNLSSLELGDSALYFCASSGTGAGNTIYFGEGSWLTVV.

V usage is TRBV6-1 and J usage is TRBJ2-7; 8 bases are shared with TRBD2. Per germline, CDR1 MNHNS and CDR2 SASEGT. Trimming cost V 3 bases and J 3 bases; bases outside gene matches: 4. CDR3 length: 14 residues. The CDR3 loop is CASSETSANYEQYF. The CDR3 coding sequence is TGTGCCAGCAGTGAGACTAGCGCCAACTACGAGCAGTACTTC.

The chain links TRBV9 to TRBJ2-1, with 8 bases identical to TRBD2. CDR3 length: 16 amino acids. CDR1 is SGDLS and CDR2 is YYNGEE in the germline V gene. The V segment lost 4 bases and the J segment 0 bases; nucleotides outside the gene matches: 6. The CDR3 DNA is TGTGCCAGCAGCTTTCCGGGGGGGAGCTCCTACAATGAGCAGTTCTTC. Translating it yields CASSFPGGSSYNEQFF.

The chain carries TRBV6-5 and TRBJ1-4; weak D call: TRBD1 (6 bases). Per germline, CDR1 MNHEY and CDR2 SVGAGI. V lost 4 bases to trimming and J lost 4 bases, with 10 bases between them. The CDR3 has 14 amino acids. The CDR3 sequence is CASSWGTRNEKLFF. DNA of the CDR3: TGTGCCAGCAGTTGGGGGACACGTAATGAAAAACTGTTTTTT.

Details on this clone: One end of the junction is discordant with germline, which a read error may explain. The gene calls are TRBV7-9 and TRBJ2-1, with 8 bases aligning to TRBD2. The CDR3 runs 14 residues. Germline values: CDR1 SEHNR, CDR2 FQNEAQ (reference sequence). The chain's CDR3 is CASSLAGWENEQFF. The CDR3 DNA sequence: TGTGCCAGCAGCCTAGCGGGCTGGGAGAATGAGCAGTTCTTC.